What follows describes a single TCR beta chain. The antigen is not known. The identical CDR3 is also encoded by other nucleotide sequences in the sample. The length of the CDR3 is 13 residues. Germline CDR1 and CDR2: MNHNY and SVGAGI (reference sequence). Trimming left V 3 bases short and J 1 base short, with 6 bases between. The sample originates from a study of graft-versus-host responses after intestinal transplantation. Turning to the study itself: Tacrolimus plus steroids were given to all recipients for about three years, preceded by anti-thymocyte globulin induction.

Study-wide results and limits: Early post-transplant HvG declines showed an association with peak circulating GvH clone levels. Allografts carried high graft-versus-host to host-versus-graft clonal ratios in patients having graft-donor T cell macrochimerism.

Libraries were prepared by immunoSEQ multiplex PCR; TCRdb keeps only in-frame clonotypes and omits some of them. This sample has fewer than 95,000 clones; approximately 94% occur once, and the top ten carry approximately 0.2%. Sample: unstimulated CD4+ T cells sorted from spleen or lymph node cells, taken before transplant. V usage is TRBV6-6 and J usage is TRBJ1-1, with D perhaps matching TRBD1 (5 bases). The source of this sequence is a human donor who was the organ donor for an intestinal transplant. The CDR3: CASSYDRNTEAFF. Here the CDR3 DNA reads TGTGCCAGCAGTTATGACAGGAACACTGAAGCTTTCTTT.